The rows below give T cell receptor beta chains drawn from one sample of a study of monozygotic twins with inflammatory bowel disease. TCRdb re-called the 5' RACE reads, yielding one record per CDR3 amino acid sequence without DNA. In all, the sample yields 330,000 or so distinct CDR3 sequences. The sequenced sample was blood. The receptors were gathered from a human donor with ulcerative colitis or Crohn's disease, or a healthy co-twin of an affected twin (not recorded which). Each CDR3 is given with its conserved first and last residue. Fields, in order: V gene, J gene, CDR3 length, CDR3 protein.

v_call: TRBV10-3
j_call: TRBJ1-1
cdr3_length: 13
cdr3_aa: CAITGRQNTEAFF

v_call: TRBV11-3
j_call: TRBJ2-1
cdr3_length: 15
cdr3_aa: CASSSGLAGAHEQFF

v_call: TRBV12-3/TRBV12-4
j_call: TRBJ1-1
cdr3_length: 12
cdr3_aa: CASQEGPTEAFF

v_call: TRBV28
j_call: TRBJ1-3
cdr3_length: 13
cdr3_aa: CASSTGLGNTIYF

v_call: TRBV4-1
j_call: TRBJ2-1
cdr3_length: 15
cdr3_aa: CASSQPGQGYNEQFF

v_call: TRBV5-1
j_call: TRBJ2-5
cdr3_length: 14
cdr3_aa: CASKRDPSAETQYF

v_call: TRBV28
j_call: TRBJ1-5
cdr3_length: 14
cdr3_aa: CASIVSYSNQPQHF

v_call: TRBV5-1
j_call: TRBJ2-2
cdr3_length: 18
cdr3_aa: CASSFSKTSGRPDGELFF

v_call: TRBV5-1
j_call: TRBJ1-5
cdr3_length: 14
cdr3_aa: CASSPGSNLQPQHF

v_call: TRBV19
j_call: TRBJ2-3
cdr3_length: 16
cdr3_aa: CASSIMGSASTDTQYF

v_call: TRBV29-1
j_call: TRBJ2-7
cdr3_length: 13
cdr3_aa: CSAQAGSEYEQYF

v_call: TRBV9
j_call: TRBJ1-2
cdr3_length: 13
cdr3_aa: CASSPGSYGGYTF

v_call: TRBV7-2
j_call: TRBJ2-2
cdr3_length: 16
cdr3_aa: CASSHFRREYTGELFF

v_call: TRBV4-3
j_call: TRBJ2-7
cdr3_length: 12
cdr3_aa: CASSQGRQEQYF

v_call: TRBV4-3
j_call: TRBJ2-7
cdr3_length: 14
cdr3_aa: CASSQGLRGYEQYF

v_call: TRBV20-1
j_call: TRBJ2-1
cdr3_length: 15
cdr3_aa: CSARRPPLGYNEQFF

v_call: TRBV20-1
j_call: TRBJ1-1
cdr3_length: 14
cdr3_aa: CSATKGTGNTEAFF

v_call: TRBV29-1
j_call: TRBJ2-2
cdr3_length: 17
cdr3_aa: CSVDGVAGGRNTGELFF

v_call: TRBV29-1
j_call: TRBJ1-2
cdr3_length: 12
cdr3_aa: CSVEWADYGYTF

v_call: TRBV20-1
j_call: TRBJ2-7
cdr3_length: 12
cdr3_aa: CSARDRSYEQYF

v_call: TRBV7-2
j_call: TRBJ2-3
cdr3_length: 17
cdr3_aa: CASSFTPLAGVSDTQYF

v_call: TRBV27
j_call: TRBJ2-1
cdr3_length: 12
cdr3_aa: CASRPPGDEQFF

v_call: TRBV7-9
j_call: TRBJ2-1
cdr3_length: 15
cdr3_aa: CASSTDRSAGSIKFF

v_call: TRBV5-1
j_call: TRBJ2-7
cdr3_length: 15
cdr3_aa: CASSLAGAGTYEQYF

v_call: TRBV28
j_call: TRBJ2-7
cdr3_length: 18
cdr3_aa: CASSYRRYGLAGAHEQYF

v_call: TRBV6-1
j_call: TRBJ2-2
cdr3_length: 17
cdr3_aa: CASSLGASRTNTGELFF

v_call: TRBV12-3/TRBV12-4
j_call: TRBJ1-6
cdr3_length: 17
cdr3_aa: CASSERDRFSYNSPLHF

v_call: TRBV5-1
j_call: TRBJ1-6
cdr3_length: 16
cdr3_aa: CASSLDRTENNSPLHF

v_call: TRBV27
j_call: TRBJ2-7
cdr3_length: 14
cdr3_aa: CASSRTGYLDEQYF

v_call: TRBV30
j_call: TRBJ2-1
cdr3_length: 12
cdr3_aa: CAWTGTNNEQFF

v_call: TRBV6-2/TRBV6-3
j_call: TRBJ2-1
cdr3_length: 15
cdr3_aa: CASSPGQGFRYEQFF

v_call: TRBV6-1
j_call: TRBJ2-7
cdr3_length: 14
cdr3_aa: CASSRAGGTYEQYF

v_call: TRBV5-1
j_call: TRBJ1-6
cdr3_length: 14
cdr3_aa: CASSFTGDNSPLHF

v_call: TRBV12-3/TRBV12-4
j_call: TRBJ1-6
cdr3_length: 15
cdr3_aa: CASSSDRSYNSPLHF

v_call: TRBV15
j_call: TRBJ2-3
cdr3_length: 14
cdr3_aa: CATADQGTTDTQYF

v_call: TRBV7-6
j_call: TRBJ2-2
cdr3_length: 14
cdr3_aa: CASSLETGGAELFF

v_call: TRBV28
j_call: TRBJ1-2
cdr3_length: 18
cdr3_aa: CASSLRGSRDHSYYGYTF

v_call: TRBV12-3/TRBV12-4
j_call: TRBJ2-7
cdr3_length: 12
cdr3_aa: CASSLSGGRAYF

v_call: TRBV7-2
j_call: TRBJ2-7
cdr3_length: 15
cdr3_aa: CASSPGLAKTYEQYF

v_call: TRBV4-1
j_call: TRBJ2-3
cdr3_length: 16
cdr3_aa: CASSQDPPLSTDTQYF

v_call: TRBV30
j_call: TRBJ1-6
cdr3_length: 13
cdr3_aa: CAGGTGKASPLHF

v_call: TRBV2
j_call: TRBJ2-3
cdr3_length: 15
cdr3_aa: CASYEWTSGMDTQYF

v_call: TRBV7-2
j_call: TRBJ2-7
cdr3_length: 15
cdr3_aa: CASSAQQGAAYEQYF

v_call: TRBV4-2
j_call: TRBJ2-7
cdr3_length: 14
cdr3_aa: CASSQAGQVYEQYF